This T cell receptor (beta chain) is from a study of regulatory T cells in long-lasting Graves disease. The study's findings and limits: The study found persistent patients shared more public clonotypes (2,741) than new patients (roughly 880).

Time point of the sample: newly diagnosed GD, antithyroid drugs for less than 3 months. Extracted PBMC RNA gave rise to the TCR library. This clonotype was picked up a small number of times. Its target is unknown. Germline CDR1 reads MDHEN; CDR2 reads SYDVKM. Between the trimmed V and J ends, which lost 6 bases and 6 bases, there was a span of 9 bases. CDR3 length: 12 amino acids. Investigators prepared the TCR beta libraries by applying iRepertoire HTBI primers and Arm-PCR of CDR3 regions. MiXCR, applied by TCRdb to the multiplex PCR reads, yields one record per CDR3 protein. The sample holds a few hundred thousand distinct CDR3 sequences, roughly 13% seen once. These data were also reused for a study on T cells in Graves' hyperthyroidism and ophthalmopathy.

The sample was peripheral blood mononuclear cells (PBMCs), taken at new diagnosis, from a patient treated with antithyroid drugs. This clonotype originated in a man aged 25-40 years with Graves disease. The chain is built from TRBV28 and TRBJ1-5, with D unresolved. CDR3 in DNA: TGTGCCAGCAGCGCATCGGCTCAGCCCCAGCATTTT. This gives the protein CASSASAQPQHF.